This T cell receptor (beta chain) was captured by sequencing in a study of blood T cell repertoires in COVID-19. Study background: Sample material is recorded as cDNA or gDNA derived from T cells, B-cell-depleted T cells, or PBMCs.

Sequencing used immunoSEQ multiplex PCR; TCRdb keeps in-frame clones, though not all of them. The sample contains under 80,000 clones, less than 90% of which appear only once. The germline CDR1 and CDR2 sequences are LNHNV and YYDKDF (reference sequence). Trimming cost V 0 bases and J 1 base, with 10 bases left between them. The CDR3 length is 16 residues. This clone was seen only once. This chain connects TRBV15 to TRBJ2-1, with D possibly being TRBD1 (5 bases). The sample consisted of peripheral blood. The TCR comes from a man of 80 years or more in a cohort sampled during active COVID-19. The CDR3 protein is CATSRDLRQSYNEQFF. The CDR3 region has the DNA TGTGCCACCAGCAGAGATTTGAGACAGTCCTACAATGAGCAGTTCTTC.